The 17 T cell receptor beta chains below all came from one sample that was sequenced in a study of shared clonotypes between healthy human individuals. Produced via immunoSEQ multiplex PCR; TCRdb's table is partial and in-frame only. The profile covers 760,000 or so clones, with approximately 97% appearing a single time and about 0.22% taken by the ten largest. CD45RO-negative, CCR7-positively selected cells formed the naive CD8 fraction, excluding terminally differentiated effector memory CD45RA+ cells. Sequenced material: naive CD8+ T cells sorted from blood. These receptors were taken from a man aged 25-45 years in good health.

The CDR3 nucleotides are TGTGCCAGCAGCCCCGGACTAGCGGGAACCCAAATCGTGCAGTTCTTC. As protein: CASSPGLAGTQIVQFF. The gene calls are TRBV4-2 and TRBJ2-1; 12 bases are a match to TRBD2. V was clipped by 4 bases and J by 12 bases; unmatched bases: 13. Germline V gene lookup returns CDR1 LGHNA and CDR2 YNFKEQ. CDR3 length: 16 amino acids.

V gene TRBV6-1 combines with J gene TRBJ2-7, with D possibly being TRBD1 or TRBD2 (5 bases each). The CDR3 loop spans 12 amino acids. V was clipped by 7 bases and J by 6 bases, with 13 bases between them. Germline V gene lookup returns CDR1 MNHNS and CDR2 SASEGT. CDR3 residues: CASTLGPFEQYF. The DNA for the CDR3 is TGTGCCAGCACTTTGGGACCTTTCGAGCAGTACTTC.

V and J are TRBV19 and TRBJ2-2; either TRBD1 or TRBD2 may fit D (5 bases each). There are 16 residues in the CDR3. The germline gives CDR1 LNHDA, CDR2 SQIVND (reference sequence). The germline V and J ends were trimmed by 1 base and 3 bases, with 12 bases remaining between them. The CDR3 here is CASSIVGGEHTGELFF. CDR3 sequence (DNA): TGTGCCAGTAGTATAGTTGGGGGAGAGCACACCGGGGAGCTGTTTTTT.

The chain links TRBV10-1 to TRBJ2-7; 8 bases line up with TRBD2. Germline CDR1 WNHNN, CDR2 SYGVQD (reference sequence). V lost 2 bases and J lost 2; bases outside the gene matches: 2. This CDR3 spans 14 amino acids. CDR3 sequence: CASSETSGPYEQYF. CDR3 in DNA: TGCGCCAGCAGTGAGACTAGCGGCCCCTACGAGCAGTACTTC.

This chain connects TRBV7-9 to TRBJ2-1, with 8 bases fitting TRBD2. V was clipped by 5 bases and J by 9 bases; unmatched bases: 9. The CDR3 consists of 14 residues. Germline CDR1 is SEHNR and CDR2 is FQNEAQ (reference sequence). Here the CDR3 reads CASSPTSGPLEQFF. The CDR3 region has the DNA TGTGCCAGCAGCCCCACTAGCGGCCCCCTTGAGCAGTTCTTC.

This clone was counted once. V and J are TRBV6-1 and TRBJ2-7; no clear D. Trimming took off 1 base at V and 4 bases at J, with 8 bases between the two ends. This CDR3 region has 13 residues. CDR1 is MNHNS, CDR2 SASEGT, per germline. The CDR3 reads CASSEGDRYEQYF. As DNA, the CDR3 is TGTGCCAGCAGTGAAGGCGACCGATACGAGCAGTACTTC.

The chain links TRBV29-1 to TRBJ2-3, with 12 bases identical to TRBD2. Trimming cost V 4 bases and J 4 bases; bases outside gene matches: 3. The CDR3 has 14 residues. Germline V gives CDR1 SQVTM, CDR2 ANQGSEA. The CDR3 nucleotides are TGCAGCGTTGCTAGCGGGAGGGATGCAGATACGCAGTATTTT. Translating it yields CSVASGRDADTQYF.

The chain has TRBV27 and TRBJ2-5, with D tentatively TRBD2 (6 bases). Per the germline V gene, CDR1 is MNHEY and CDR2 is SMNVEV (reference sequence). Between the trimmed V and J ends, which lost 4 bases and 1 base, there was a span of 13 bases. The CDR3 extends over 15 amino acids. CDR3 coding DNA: TGTGCCAGCAGTTCCCCGGGGGTGGGCCAAGAGACCCAGTACTTC. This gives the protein CASSSPGVGQETQYF.

This CDR3 reads CASSFLANTGELFF. The CDR3 DNA follows: TGTGCCAGCAGCTTCCTAGCGAACACCGGGGAGCTGTTTTTT. This chain uses TRBV7-6 with TRBJ2-2, with D uncertain. This CDR3 is built from 14 residues. V gave up 3 bases and J gave up 0 bases, with 5 bases separating them. Germline V lookup: CDR1 SGHVS, CDR2 FNYEAQ.

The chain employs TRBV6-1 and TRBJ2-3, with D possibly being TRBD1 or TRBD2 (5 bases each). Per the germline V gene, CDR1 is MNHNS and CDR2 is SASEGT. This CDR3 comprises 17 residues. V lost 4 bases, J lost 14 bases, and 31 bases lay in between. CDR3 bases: TGTGCCAGCAGTGTAAATCCCGGGACGGAACACAGATACGCAGTGTATTTT. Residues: CASSVNPGTEHRYAVYF.

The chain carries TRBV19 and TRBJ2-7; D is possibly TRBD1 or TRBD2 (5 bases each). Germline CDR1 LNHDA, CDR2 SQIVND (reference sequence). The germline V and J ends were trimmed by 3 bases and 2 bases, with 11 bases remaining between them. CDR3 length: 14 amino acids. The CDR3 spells CASSMGVWPYEQYF. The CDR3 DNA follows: TGTGCCAGTAGTATGGGGGTTTGGCCCTACGAGCAGTACTTC.

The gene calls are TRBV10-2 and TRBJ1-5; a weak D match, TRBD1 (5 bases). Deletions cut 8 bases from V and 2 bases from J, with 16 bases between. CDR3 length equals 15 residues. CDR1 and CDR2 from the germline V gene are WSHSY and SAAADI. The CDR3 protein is CASSVGDSGNQPQHF. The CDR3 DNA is TGCGCCAGCTCTGTTGGAGACAGCGGCAATCAGCCCCAGCATTTT.

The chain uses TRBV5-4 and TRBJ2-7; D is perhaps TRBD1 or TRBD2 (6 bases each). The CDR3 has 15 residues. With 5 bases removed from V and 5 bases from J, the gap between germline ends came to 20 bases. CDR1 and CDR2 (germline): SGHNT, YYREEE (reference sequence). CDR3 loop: CASRPWGAGGNEQYF. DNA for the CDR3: TGTGCCAGCAGGCCCTGGGGGGCCGGAGGGAACGAGCAGTACTTC. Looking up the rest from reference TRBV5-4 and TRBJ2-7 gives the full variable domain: ETGVTQSPTHLIKTRGQQVTLRCSSQSGHNTVSWYQQALGQGPQFIFQYYREEENGRGNFPPRFSGLQFPNYSSELNVNALELDDSALYLCASRPWGAGGNEQYFGPGTRLTVT.

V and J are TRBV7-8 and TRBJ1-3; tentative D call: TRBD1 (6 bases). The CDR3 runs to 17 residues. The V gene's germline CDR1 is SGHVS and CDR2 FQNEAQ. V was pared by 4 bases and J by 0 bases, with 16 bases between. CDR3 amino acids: CASSSQPQGTSGNTIYF. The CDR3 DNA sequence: TGTGCCAGCAGCTCACAGCCACAGGGAACCTCTGGAAACACCATATATTTT.

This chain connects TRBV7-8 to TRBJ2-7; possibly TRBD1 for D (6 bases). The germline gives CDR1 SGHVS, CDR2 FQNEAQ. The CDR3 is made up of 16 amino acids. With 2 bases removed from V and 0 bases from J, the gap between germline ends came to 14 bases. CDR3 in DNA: TGTGCCAGCAGCTTATTAAGGGGGTCTCCCTCCTACGAGCAGTACTTC. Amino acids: CASSLLRGSPSYEQYF.

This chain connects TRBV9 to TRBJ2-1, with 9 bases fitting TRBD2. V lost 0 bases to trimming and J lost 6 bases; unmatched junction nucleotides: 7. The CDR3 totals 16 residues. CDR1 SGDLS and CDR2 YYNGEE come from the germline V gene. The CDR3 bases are TGTGCCAGCAGCGTAGAGTTAGCGGGAGTCGGCAATGAGCAGTTCTTC. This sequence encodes CASSVELAGVGNEQFF.

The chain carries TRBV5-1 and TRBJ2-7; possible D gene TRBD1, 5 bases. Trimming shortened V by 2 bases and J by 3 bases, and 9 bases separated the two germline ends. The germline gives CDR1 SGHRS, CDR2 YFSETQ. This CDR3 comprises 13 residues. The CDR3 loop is CASSFDSNYEQYF. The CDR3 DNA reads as TGCGCCAGCAGCTTCGACAGTAACTACGAGCAGTACTTC.